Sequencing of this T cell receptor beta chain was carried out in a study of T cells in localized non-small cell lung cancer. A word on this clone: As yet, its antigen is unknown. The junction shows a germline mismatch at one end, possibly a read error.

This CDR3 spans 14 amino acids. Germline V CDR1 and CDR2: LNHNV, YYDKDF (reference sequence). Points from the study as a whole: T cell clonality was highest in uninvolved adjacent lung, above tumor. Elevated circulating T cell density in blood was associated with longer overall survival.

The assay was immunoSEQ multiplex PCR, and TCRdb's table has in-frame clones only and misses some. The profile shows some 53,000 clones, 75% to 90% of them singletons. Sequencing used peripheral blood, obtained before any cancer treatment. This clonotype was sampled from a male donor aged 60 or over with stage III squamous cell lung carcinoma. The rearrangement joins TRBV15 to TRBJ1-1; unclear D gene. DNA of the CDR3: TGTACCACCAGCAGAGGAGTTATGAACACTGAAGCTTTCTTT. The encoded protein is CTTSRGVMNTEAFF.